This T cell receptor (beta chain) is drawn from a study of blood T cell repertoires in COVID-19. Study details: Sites across the United States, Italy and Spain contributed samples from acute and convalescent COVID-19. Sources were T cells, B-cell-depleted T cells, or PBMCs; the material itself was cDNA or gDNA.

Source study methods: Researchers report that nucleated cell counts were estimated from reference gene primer amplification. Assay used: immunoSEQ multiplex PCR; TCRdb lists only in-frame clones, some missing. The DNA was the basis for D and trimming; V, J and clone size are from that table. The repertoire has approximately 670,000 clones, about 90% of them found once; the top ten carry more than 0.25%. Deletions cut 3 bases from V and 0 bases from J, with 15 bases between. Per the germline V gene, CDR1 is SNHLY and CDR2 is FYNNEI. The CDR3 covers 16 residues. This clonotype was obtained from a woman between 18 and 29 years old with acute or convalescent COVID-19. What was sequenced was peripheral blood. The gene calls are TRBV2 and TRBJ2-7, with TRBD1 as a possible D gene (5 bases). CDR3 in DNA: TGTGCCAGCAGTGATGACAGTTTATTTAGCTCCTACGAGCAGTACTTC. Translated, it gives CASSDDSLFSSYEQYF. The full variable domain, with the rest looked up from reference TRBV2 and TRBJ2-7, is EPEVTQTPSHQVTQMGQEVILRCVPISNHLYFYWYRQILGQKVEFLVSFYNNEISEKSEIFDDQFSVERPDGSNFTLKIRSTKLEDSAMYFCASSDDSLFSSYEQYFGPGTRLTVT.